This entry lists 30 T cell receptor beta chains sequenced from one sample in a study of shared clonotypes between healthy human individuals. Some clones are missing from TCRdb's copy, which holds only in-frame ones; the method was immunoSEQ multiplex PCR. The table shows more than 450,000 clones, with approximately 85% occurring only once. Sequences were obtained from PBMCs. The receptors were gathered from a woman between 35 and 50 years old in good health. Some clones in this sample may be carry-over from other donors' samples.

The chain recombines TRBV4-1 with TRBJ2-7; TRBD1 agrees at 7 bases. Trimming took 0 bases from V and 4 from J; bases not matched to a gene: 9. CDR1 and CDR2 (germline): MGHRA, YSYEKL. The length of the CDR3 is 16 residues. The DNA of the CDR3 is TGCGCCAGCAGCCAAGATATCAGGACAGGAAAATACGAGCAGTACTTC. This translates into CASSQDIRTGKYEQYF.

This rearrangement joins TRBV9 to TRBJ2-2; possible D gene TRBD1, 5 bases. The V end was cut by 3 bases, the J end by 5 bases, with 14 bases between. Germline CDR1 and CDR2: SGDLS and YYNGEE. The CDR3 runs 15 residues. The CDR3 spells CASSAQGRGTGELFF. CDR3 nucleotide sequence: TGTGCCAGCAGCGCCCAGGGTCGTGGGACCGGGGAGCTGTTTTTT.

The V call is TRBV11-2, the J call TRBJ2-5; D not certain. Trimming removed 5 bases from V and 4 bases from J, with 14 bases in between. Germline V gives CDR1 SGHAT, CDR2 FQNNGV. The CDR3 loop spans 14 amino acids. The CDR3 loop is CASSLQTVGETQYF. The CDR3 coding sequence is TGTGCCAGCAGCCTACAGACGGTCGGAGAGACCCAGTACTTC.

V usage is TRBV11-2 and J usage is TRBJ2-7; 12 bases fit TRBD2. CDR1 is SGHAT and CDR2 is FQNNGV in the germline V gene. The CDR3 is 16 residues long. V gave up 5 bases and J gave up 3 bases; unmatched junction bases: 8. The CDR3 nucleotides are TGTGCCAGCAGCCACCCCCGGACTAGCGGGATCTACGAGCAGTACTTC. Protein: CASSHPRTSGIYEQYF.

J is TRBJ2-7 and V is TRBV6-1; either TRBD1 or TRBD2 may fit D (5 bases each). CDR1 and CDR2 (germline): MNHNS, SASEGT. This CDR3 region has 12 residues. V gave up 8 bases and J gave up 6 bases, with 14 bases separating them. In DNA, the CDR3 is TGTGCCAGCCAAACTGGGGGAATCGAGCAGTACTTC. Protein: CASQTGGIEQYF.

J is TRBJ2-1 and V is TRBV27; D possibly corresponds to TRBD2 (7 bases). The germline CDR1 and CDR2 sequences are MNHEY and SMNVEV (reference sequence). V was clipped by 6 bases and J by 4 bases, with 16 bases between them. This CDR3 comprises 15 residues. This CDR3 reads CASRPGGGGYNEQFF. The CDR3 region has the DNA TGTGCCAGCAGGCCCGGGGGCGGGGGTTACAATGAGCAGTTCTTC.

CDR3 DNA: TGCGCCAGCAGCTTGGCGCGCGCTAGCGGGAGAGTTGGTGAGCAGTTCTTC. This codes for CASSLARASGRVGEQFF. The V call is TRBV5-1, the J call TRBJ2-1; 10 nucleotides line up with TRBD2. After removal of 0 bases from V and 9 bases from J, the junction contained 12 bases not matched to a gene. Per germline, CDR1 SGHRS and CDR2 YFSETQ. The length of the CDR3 is 17 residues.

The genes are TRBV28 and TRBJ2-5, with D possibly being TRBD1 or TRBD2 (5 bases each). V was shortened by 6 bases and J by 5 bases, with 13 bases between the two germline ends. Germline assignment: CDR1 MDHEN and CDR2 SYDVKM. CDR3 length: 13 amino acids. CDR3 DNA sequence: TGTGCCAGCAGACGGGGCCCCCGGGAGACCCAGTACTTC. This encodes CASRRGPRETQYF.

This clone was detected many times. The V call is TRBV7-2, the J call TRBJ1-1; TRBD1 aligns across 10 bases. The V segment lost 3 bases and the J segment 3 bases; nucleotides outside the gene matches: 4. CDR3 length: 15 amino acids. Germline lookup yields CDR1 SGHTA and CDR2 FQGNSA. This chain's CDR3 is CASSLGDRGYTEAFF. The CDR3 DNA follows: TGTGCCAGCAGCTTGGGGGACAGGGGTTACACTGAAGCTTTCTTT.

The V gene is TRBV5-6, the J gene TRBJ2-7; TRBD2 aligns across 9 bases. The V and J ends lost 4 bases and 4 bases, in that order; junction bases with no gene match: 6. The CDR3 loop spans 14 amino acids. In germline, CDR1 is SGHDT, CDR2 YYEEEE. CDR3: CASSLQAGGYEQYF. DNA of the CDR3: TGTGCCAGCAGCCTGCAGGCGGGAGGGTACGAGCAGTACTTC. The full variable domain, completed using reference TRBV5-6 and TRBJ2-7, is DAGVTQSPTHLIKTRGQQVTLRCSPKSGHDTVSWYQQALGQGPQFIFQYYEEEERQRGNFPDRFSGHQFPNYSSELNVNALLLGDSALYLCASSLQAGGYEQYFGPGTRLTVT.

This chain links TRBV5-5 with TRBJ2-1; 10 bases map to TRBD1. V gave up 4 bases and J gave up 5 bases; unmatched junction bases: 6. The CDR3 spans 15 residues. Germline lookup yields CDR1 SGHKS and CDR2 YYEKEE (reference sequence). The CDR3 here is CASSQDGTGDNEQFF. In DNA, the CDR3 is TGTGCCAGCAGCCAAGATGGGACAGGGGACAATGAGCAGTTCTTC.

The chain combines TRBV27 with TRBJ1-2; TRBD1 might be the D (6 bases). The CDR3 is made up of 21 amino acids. The germline V and J ends were trimmed by 1 base and 1 base, with 28 bases remaining between them. Germline V gene lookup returns CDR1 MNHEY and CDR2 SMNVEV (reference sequence). The CDR3 sequence: CASSLWEAGANNDSINYGYTF. The CDR3 region has the DNA TGTGCCAGCAGTTTATGGGAGGCGGGGGCCAACAACGACTCCATTAACTATGGCTACACCTTC.

This clone came up many times. Other nucleotide sequences in the sample specify the same CDR3. The V and J genes are TRBV14 and TRBJ1-5; D is perhaps TRBD1 (6 bases). Germline CDR1 is SGHDN and CDR2 is FVKESK. CDR3 size: 17 residues. V shed 3 bases and J shed 6 bases, with 21 bases lying between them. CDR3 in amino acids: CASSQGGGGSGVQPQHF. The CDR3, as DNA: TGTGCCAGCAGCCAGGGAGGAGGGGGTTCAGGGGTTCAGCCCCAGCATTTT.

V usage is TRBV5-4 and J usage is TRBJ2-3, with 12 bases fitting TRBD2. The CDR3 spans 16 residues. V shed 2 bases and J 7 bases; nucleotides not matched to a gene: 8. CDR1 SGHNT and CDR2 YYREEE come from the germline V gene (reference sequence). This CDR3 is CASSLGLAGGSNTQYF. The CDR3 coding sequence is TGTGCCAGCAGCTTAGGGCTAGCGGGAGGGAGTAATACGCAGTATTTT.

The rearrangement links TRBV7-3 to TRBJ2-3; 11 bases are shared with TRBD2. With 0 bases clipped from V and 4 bases from J, the junction kept 9 bases outside the gene matches. This CDR3 has 18 residues. Germline V gene lookup returns CDR1 SGHTA and CDR2 FQGTGA. The CDR3 region is CASSLTGIAGGPPDTQYF. The CDR3 DNA is TGTGCCAGCAGCTTAACGGGAATAGCGGGAGGGCCACCAGATACGCAGTATTTT.

V gene TRBV7-9 combines with J gene TRBJ2-3; D remains unclear. CDR1 is SEHNR, CDR2 FQNEAQ, per germline (reference sequence). The CDR3 extends over 14 amino acids. Deletions cut 2 bases from V and 0 bases from J, with 6 bases between. Here the CDR3 reads CASSLPSSTDTQYF. CDR3 nucleotide sequence: TGTGCCAGCAGCTTACCTAGTAGCACAGATACGCAGTATTTT.

As DNA, the CDR3 is TGTGCCAGCAGTTCCCGACAGGGGATAGACACTGAAGCTTTCTTT. This sequence encodes CASSSRQGIDTEAFF. The chain couples TRBV5-4 to TRBJ1-1, with 8 bases lining up with TRBD1. Germline V gene sequence: CDR1 SGHNT, CDR2 YYREEE (reference sequence). Unmatched junction bases numbered 9, after V lost 5 bases and J lost 3 bases. The CDR3 is made up of 15 amino acids.

J is TRBJ2-7 and V is TRBV19, with 8 bases fitting TRBD2. Germline V CDR1 and CDR2: LNHDA, SQIVND (reference sequence). The CDR3 has 15 amino acids. After removal of 3 bases from V and 6 bases from J, the junction contained 10 bases not matched to a gene. CDR3 in amino acids: CASSILVAGLGEQYF. The CDR3 DNA follows: TGTGCCAGTAGTATCCTTGTAGCGGGATTGGGCGAGCAGTACTTC.

Of note for this clone: Other DNA sequences within the sample encode an identical CDR3. The chain combines TRBV7-2 with TRBJ1-2; possible D gene TRBD1, 5 bases. There are 13 residues in the CDR3. Germline assignment: CDR1 SGHTA and CDR2 FQGNSA. The ends were cut back, 1 base at V and 2 bases at J, with 5 bases in the middle. The CDR3: CASSLGGNYGYTF. The CDR3 bases are TGTGCCAGCAGCTTAGGGGGGAACTATGGCTACACCTTC.

V and J are TRBV5-6 and TRBJ2-7; D gene uncertain. CDR1 and CDR2 (germline): SGHDT, YYEEEE. Trimming left V 0 bases short and J 3 bases short, with 16 bases between. This CDR3 spans 16 amino acids. DNA of the CDR3: TGTGCCAGCAGCTTGGGCCAGGACCTCGAGTTCTACGAGCAGTACTTC. Translating it yields CASSLGQDLEFYEQYF.

The CDR3 spells CSVGHAYEQYF. The CDR3, as DNA: TGCAGCGTTGGACACGCCTACGAGCAGTACTTC. The chain couples TRBV29-1 to TRBJ2-7; D remains ambiguous. This CDR3 comprises 11 residues. Trimming left V 4 bases short and J 2 bases short, with 6 bases between. Germline lookup yields CDR1 SQVTM and CDR2 ANQGSEA.

The chain employs TRBV14 and TRBJ2-3; D is unclear. The V end lost 0 bases, the J end lost 1 base, and 11 bases lay between the germline ends. This CDR3 comprises 16 residues. CDR1 is SGHDN and CDR2 is FVKESK in the germline V gene. This CDR3 reads CASSQDRLSGTDTQYF. In DNA, the CDR3 is TGTGCCAGCAGCCAAGATCGGCTCAGCGGCACAGATACGCAGTATTTT.

This clone was picked up a small number of times. The chain combines TRBV18 with TRBJ1-2; D gene unclear. V gave up 0 bases and J gave up 3 bases, with 11 bases separating them. Germline CDR1 reads KGHSH; CDR2 reads LQKENI. The CDR3 loop spans 15 amino acids. In nucleotides, the CDR3 is TGTGCCAGCTCACCACCTAGTGGTAGGGACTATGGCTACACCTTC. Its translation is CASSPPSGRDYGYTF.

The V gene is TRBV4-2, the J gene TRBJ1-4; no clear D gene. V lost 0 bases to trimming and J lost 0 bases, with 14 bases between them. The CDR3 is made up of 18 amino acids. The V gene's germline CDR1 is LGHNA and CDR2 YNFKEQ. CDR3 amino acids: CASSQEIAPETTNEKLFF. For the CDR3, the DNA is TGTGCCAGCAGCCAAGAGATAGCACCGGAAACAACTAATGAAAAACTGTTTTTT.

V usage is TRBV29-1 and J usage is TRBJ1-2; 8 bases map to TRBD1. Germline trimming cut 4 bases from V and 5 bases from J; bases unmatched to any gene: 3. This CDR3 has 12 residues. In germline, CDR1 is SQVTM, CDR2 ANQGSEA. Here the CDR3 reads CSVGQGAYGYTF. In DNA form, the CDR3 reads TGCAGCGTTGGGCAGGGGGCTTATGGCTACACCTTC.

The V call is TRBV29-1, the J call TRBJ1-1; D is undetermined. Germline loops: CDR1 SQVTM, CDR2 ANQGSEA. V dropped 4 bases and J dropped 5 bases, with 17 bases sitting between them. The CDR3 loop spans 14 amino acids. The CDR3, as DNA: TGCAGCGTTGGGGAGGGAGGGAGAAGAACTGAAGCTTTCTTT. This translates into CSVGEGGRRTEAFF.

The V and J genes are TRBV5-1 and TRBJ2-1, with 10 bases matching TRBD2. The CDR3 is made up of 15 amino acids. Germline V gene lookup returns CDR1 SGHRS and CDR2 YFSETQ. V shed 4 bases and J 8 bases; nucleotides not matched to a gene: 9. CDR3 in amino acids: CASSLGLAGVHEQFF. Here the CDR3 DNA reads TGCGCCAGCAGCCTGGGGCTAGCGGGAGTCCATGAGCAGTTCTTC.

The chain joins TRBV29-1 to TRBJ2-1; 11 positions agree with TRBD2. The CDR3 contains 19 residues. V trimming: 6 bases; J trimming: 1 base; junction bases outside the gene matches: 17. Germline-derived CDR1 and CDR2 are SQVTM and ANQGSEA. The chain's CDR3 is CSVTLAGGGGGRSYNEQFF. The CDR3 DNA sequence: TGCAGCGTAACCCTAGCGGGAGGTGGTGGGGGAAGGTCCTACAATGAGCAGTTCTTC.

There are a few counts of this clone. The V and J genes are TRBV6-6 and TRBJ2-1; 9 positions agree with TRBD2. Germline lookup yields CDR1 MNHNY and CDR2 SVGAGI (reference sequence). The junction had 13 bases not matched to a gene; V was cut back by 6 bases and J by 10 bases. The CDR3 has 15 amino acids. CDR3 in DNA: TGTGCCAGCAGCTTTCAAGCGGGAGGATATGGAGAGCAGTTCTTC. Encoded protein: CASSFQAGGYGEQFF.

This chain uses TRBV27 with TRBJ2-1; TRBD2 matches 13 bases. The CDR3 runs 14 residues. The ends lost 5 bases at V and 12 bases at J; junction bases unmatched: 7. Per germline, CDR1 MNHEY and CDR2 SMNVEV (reference sequence). CDR3 DNA sequence: TGTGCCAGCAGTCCTCGACTAGCGGGAGGACGGCAGTTCTTC. This encodes CASSPRLAGGRQFF.